Below, one T cell receptor (beta chain) is given with its context. Per the germline V gene, CDR1 is MNHEY and CDR2 is SVGAGI. The trim removed 0 bases at V and 3 bases at J, leaving 3 bases unmatched. The CDR3 spans 15 residues. The entry originates in a study of T cell changes during pregnancy in multiple sclerosis. The table came from immunoSEQ multiplex PCR; TCRdb's copy has only in-frame clones and leaves some out. The data show tens of thousands of clones, 75% to 95% seen once. The input for sequencing was CD8+ T cells from peripheral blood mononuclear cells, taken after pregnancy. This chain connects TRBV6-5 to TRBJ1-2, with TRBD1 identical over 8 bases. This clonotype was sampled from a female donor with multiple sclerosis, enrolled in a pregnancy study. CDR3 loop: CASSYSGQGYYGYTF. The DNA of the CDR3 is TGTGCCAGCAGTTACTCAGGACAGGGCTACTATGGCTACACCTTC.